Below, 14 T cell receptor beta chains from the same sample are listed, as sequenced in a study of identical twins' blood T cells. TCRdb reprocessed the 5' RACE reads via MiXCR and lists one record per CDR3 protein. The sample yields fewer than 450,000 distinct CDR3 sequences, about 28% seen once. The sequencing sample was made of PBMCs. The receptors were sampled from a woman between 18 and 49 years old in good health.

The chain uses TRBV28 and TRBJ1-1; D is perhaps TRBD1 (6 bases). V was trimmed by 4 bases and J by 11 bases, leaving 17 bases between them. This CDR3 is built from 13 residues. Germline CDR1 MDHEN, CDR2 SYDVKM. The CDR3 loop reads CASSSNRDGRAFF. CDR3 bases: TGTGCCAGCAGTTCGAACAGGGATGGGCGGGCTTTCTTT. Using reference TRBV28 and TRBJ1-1 for the parts outside the CDR3, the full variable domain is DVKVTQSSRYLVKRTGEKVFLECVQDMDHENMFWYRQDPGLGLRLIYFSYDVKMKEKGDIPEGYSVSREKKERFSLILESASTNQTSMYLCASSSNRDGRAFFGQGTRLTVV.

Details on this clonotype: Its ends do not fully match the called genes, so a read error is possible. CDR3 sequence reads: CGVGQGGTEAFF. DNA for the CDR3: TGCGGCGTTGGACAGGGCGGCACTGAAGCTTTCTTT. The chain couples TRBV29-1 to TRBJ1-1; TRBD1 agrees at 8 bases. Germline CDR1 and CDR2: SQVTM and ANQGSEA. This CDR3 has 12 amino acids.

The CDR3 nucleotides read TGCGCCAGCAGTCCCCCCGCCTACAGGGTCGGAGATACGCAGTATTTT. Protein sequence: CASSPPAYRVGDTQYF. V is TRBV10-2 and J is TRBJ2-3; perhaps TRBD1 as D (6 bases). The CDR3 length is 16 residues. Looked up from germline, CDR1 is WSHSY and CDR2 is SAAADI. The germline V and J ends were trimmed by 5 bases and 5 bases, with 20 bases remaining between them.

This clonotype was observed a handful of times. The gene calls are TRBV19 and TRBJ1-1; D gene ambiguous. Germline CDR1 LNHDA, CDR2 SQIVND (reference sequence). This CDR3 comprises 15 residues. Trimming removed 7 bases from V and 2 bases from J, with 17 bases in between. Here the CDR3 DNA reads TGTGCCAGTACACCTTCGGGGTCAGCTAACACTGAAGCTTTCTTT. Translation: CASTPSGSANTEAFF.

The chain uses TRBV20-1 and TRBJ1-1, with 8 nucleotides matching TRBD1. The junction had 8 bases not matched to a gene; V was cut back by 1 base and J by 4 bases. The CDR3 spans 15 residues. Germline V gene lookup returns CDR1 DFQATT and CDR2 SNEGSKA (reference sequence). CDR3 residues: CSARGARGPRTEAFF. Here the CDR3 DNA reads TGCAGTGCTAGAGGGGCCAGGGGGCCTCGCACTGAAGCTTTCTTT.

This clonotype has ten or more counts. The rearrangement joins TRBV20-1 to TRBJ1-2; D remains ambiguous. Germline V lookup: CDR1 DFQATT, CDR2 SNEGSKA (reference sequence). This CDR3 comprises 13 residues. With 5 bases removed from V and 7 bases from J, the gap between germline ends came to 17 bases. The CDR3, as DNA: TGCAGTGCTTTCTTGGACGGCATGTCTGGCTACACCTTC. Encoded protein: CSAFLDGMSGYTF.

The chain has TRBV5-1 and TRBJ2-2; D is ambiguous. Germline CDR1 SGHRS, CDR2 YFSETQ. There are 15 residues in the CDR3. V was clipped by 0 bases and J by 2 bases, with 8 bases between them. The CDR3 region has the DNA TGCGCCAGCAGCTTGGGGAGTGACAACACCGGGGAGCTGTTTTTT. Translation gives CASSLGSDNTGELFF.

On this clonotype: The junction does not match germline at one end; this may be a read error. The chain carries TRBV5-1 and TRBJ1-1; 7 bases match TRBD1. This CDR3 has 15 residues. CDR1 SGHRS and CDR2 YFSETQ come from the germline V gene. The CDR3 DNA is TGCGCCAGTAGCTTCCAGGGGGTAGGGAACACTGGAGCTTTCTTT. This encodes CASSFQGVGNTGAFF.

The J gene is TRBJ1-1, the V gene TRBV9, with 11 nucleotides matching TRBD1. The CDR3 spans 16 residues. The V segment lost 5 bases and the J segment 4 bases; nucleotides outside the gene matches: 10. Germline V gene lookup returns CDR1 SGDLS and CDR2 YYNGEE. Written as DNA, the CDR3 is TGTGCCAGCAGTGATGCGCGGGACAGGGGGGGCACTGAAGCTTTCTTT. Translation: CASSDARDRGGTEAFF.

This clonotype has only one observation. The final CDR3 position lacks the conserved phenylalanine or tryptophan, pointing to a likely read error. The chain employs TRBV20-1 and TRBJ1-2; D is possibly TRBD1 (6 bases). The length of the CDR3 is 13 residues. Germline V gene lookup returns CDR1 DFQATT and CDR2 SNEGSKA (reference sequence). The CDR3 DNA is TGCAGCGCAATAGGAGGGGGGGTATATGGCTACACCATC. Its translation is CSAIGGGVYGYTI.

The V gene is TRBV2, the J gene TRBJ2-1; D possibly corresponds to TRBD2 (5 bases). The CDR3 contains 16 residues. The V gene's germline CDR1 is SNHLY and CDR2 FYNNEI. Trimming left V 3 bases short and J 7 bases short, with 19 bases between. CDR3 region: CASSDSLLEAENEQFF. The CDR3 DNA reads as TGTGCCAGCAGTGATTCACTTCTGGAAGCGGAGAATGAGCAGTTCTTC.

The chain couples TRBV7-9 to TRBJ2-2; the D is unclear. V was shortened by 7 bases and J by 1 base, with 13 bases between the two germline ends. In germline, CDR1 is SEHNR, CDR2 FQNEAQ (reference sequence). CDR3 size: 15 residues. For the CDR3, the DNA is TGTGCCAGCAATTTGGGCAGGTGGAACACCGGGGAGCTGTTTTTT. Protein product: CASNLGRWNTGELFF.

In its sample, this clonotype was seen a few times. The V call is TRBV5-5, the J call TRBJ2-3; 7 nucleotides agree with TRBD1. The CDR3 consists of 18 residues. Germline trimming cut 4 bases from V and 1 base from J; bases unmatched to any gene: 15. Looked up from germline, CDR1 is SGHKS and CDR2 is YYEKEE (reference sequence). The chain's CDR3 is CASSLVDRSLSGTDTQYF. CDR3 nucleotides: TGTGCCAGCAGCCTTGTGGACAGGAGCCTTTCCGGCACAGATACGCAGTATTTT.

J is TRBJ1-2 and V is TRBV6-6; a possible D gene is TRBD1 (5 bases). From germline, CDR1 is MNHNY and CDR2 SVGAGI (reference sequence). Deletions cut 6 bases from V and 5 bases from J, with 22 bases between. This CDR3 contains 16 residues. CDR3 nucleotide sequence: TGTGCCAGCAGCATTGTAAAGGCGGGACTCCTTTATGGCTACACCTTC. Protein product: CASSIVKAGLLYGYTF.